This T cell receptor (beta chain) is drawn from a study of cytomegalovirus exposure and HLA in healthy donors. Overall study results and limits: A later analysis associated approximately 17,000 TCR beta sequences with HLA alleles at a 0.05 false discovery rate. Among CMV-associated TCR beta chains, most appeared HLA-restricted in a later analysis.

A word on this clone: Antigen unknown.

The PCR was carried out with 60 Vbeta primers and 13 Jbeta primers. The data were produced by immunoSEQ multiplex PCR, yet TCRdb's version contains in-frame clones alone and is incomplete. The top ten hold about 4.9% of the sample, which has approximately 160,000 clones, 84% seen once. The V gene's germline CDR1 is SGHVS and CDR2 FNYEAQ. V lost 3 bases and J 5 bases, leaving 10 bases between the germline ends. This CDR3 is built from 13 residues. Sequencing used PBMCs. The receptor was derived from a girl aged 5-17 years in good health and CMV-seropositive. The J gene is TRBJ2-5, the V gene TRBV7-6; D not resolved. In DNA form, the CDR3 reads TGTGCCAGCAGCTTGGTGGTACTGGAGACCCAGTACTTC. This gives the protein CASSLVVLETQYF.